This record covers a single T cell receptor beta chain. The sample belongs to a study of blood T cell repertoires in COVID-19. At the level of the study: Acute and convalescent COVID-19 specimens originated in the United States, Italy and Spain. The analysed material was cDNA or gDNA that came from T cells, B-cell-depleted T cells, or PBMCs.

The authors' processing: Scientists estimated how many nucleated cells there were by amplifying reference gene primers. The assay was immunoSEQ multiplex PCR, and TCRdb's table has in-frame clones only and misses some. V, J and clone size reflect that table, while D and trimming were determined from the DNA. In the table there are around 230,000 clones, 83% of which are singletons. This CDR3 contains 14 residues. Germline V gene sequence: CDR1 MNHNY, CDR2 SVGAGI (reference sequence). V dropped 7 bases and J dropped 2; count of bases not matched to a gene: 6. The chain has TRBV6-6 and TRBJ1-2, with TRBD1 identical over 8 bases. This sequence was found in a woman between 40 and 50 years old with active or convalescent COVID-19. Sequencing used peripheral blood. CDR3 sequence reads: CASTPYRGNYGYTF. The CDR3 nucleotides read TGTGCCAGCACCCCATACAGGGGGAACTATGGCTACACCTTC.